The 32 T cell receptor beta chains listed next were all sequenced from one sample in a study of T cell clonotyping in hematopoietic cell transplantation. Repertoires were generated with immunoSEQ multiplex PCR, while TCRdb's copy carries only in-frame clones and drops some. The profile shows fewer than 7,500 clones, over 70% of them singletons. Sequences were derived from PBMCs, sampled 100 days after allogeneic stem cell transplant. The receptors derive from a male patient in his fifties who had an allogeneic stem cell transplant from an unrelated donor, so the T cells may come from the graft donor. Some clones in this sample may be carry-over from other donors' samples.

The V and J genes are TRBV9 and TRBJ2-1; D is undetermined. V lost 5 bases and J 3 bases, leaving 6 bases between the germline ends. There are 12 residues in the CDR3. The germline gives CDR1 SGDLS, CDR2 YYNGEE. The CDR3, as DNA: TGTGCCAGCAGTCCTAACTACAATGAGCAGTTCTTC. Its translation is CASSPNYNEQFF.

This chain joins TRBV5-6 and TRBJ2-5; 8 nucleotides agree with TRBD1. The V and J ends lost 4 bases and 5 bases, in that order; junction bases with no gene match: 10. CDR1 is SGHDT, CDR2 YYEEEE, per germline. This CDR3 contains 15 residues. The CDR3 coding sequence is TGTGCCAGCAGCCTATCCAGACAGGGGAAGGAGACCCAGTACTTC. This encodes CASSLSRQGKETQYF.

The chain has TRBV9 and TRBJ1-5, with 7 bases lining up with TRBD1. The trim removed 2 bases at V and 9 bases at J, leaving 11 bases unmatched. From germline, CDR1 is SGDLS and CDR2 YYNGEE. This CDR3 spans 15 amino acids. DNA of the CDR3: TGTGCCAGCAGCGTCGGGGACAGTAACTTCATGCCCCAGCATTTT. It is translated as CASSVGDSNFMPQHF.

The V gene is TRBV9, the J gene TRBJ1-4; 11 bases line up with TRBD1. Trimming at V came to 4 bases and at J to 7 bases, leaving 3 bases not matched to a gene. This CDR3 region has 14 residues. CDR1 and CDR2 (germline): SGDLS, YYNGEE. The CDR3 loop reads CASSRDRGTEKLFF. The CDR3 nucleotides read TGTGCCAGCAGCCGGGACAGGGGGACTGAAAAACTGTTTTTT. The complete variable domain, with remaining parts taken from reference TRBV9 and TRBJ1-4, reads DSGVTQTPKHLITATGQRVTLRCSPRSGDLSVYWYQQSLDQGLQFLIQYYNGEERAKGNILERFSAQQFPDLHSELNLSSLELGDSALYFCASSRDRGTEKLFFGSGTQLSVL.

The gene calls are TRBV30 and TRBJ1-1, with D perhaps TRBD1 (6 bases). The ends were cut back, 6 bases at V and 7 bases at J, with 12 bases in the middle. CDR1 is GTSNPN and CDR2 is SVGIG in the germline V gene (reference sequence). The CDR3 has 11 residues. The CDR3 loop is CACTRGGEAFF. The CDR3 bases are TGTGCCTGTACTAGGGGGGGTGAAGCTTTCTTT.

V gene TRBV13 combines with J gene TRBJ2-7; TRBD2 matches at 8 bases. Germline assignment: CDR1 PRHDT and CDR2 FYEKMQ (reference sequence). With V trimmed by 5 bases and J by 3 bases, 9 bases remained unmatched. The CDR3 consists of 15 residues. CDR3 DNA: TGTGCCAGCAGCCCCGATAGCGGGACCAGCTACGAGCAGTACTTC. As protein: CASSPDSGTSYEQYF.

The J gene is TRBJ2-7, the V gene TRBV9; TRBD1 matches at 7 bases. V lost 0 bases and J lost 2; bases outside the gene matches: 5. The germline CDR1 and CDR2 sequences are SGDLS and YYNGEE. This CDR3 has 15 amino acids. In DNA, the CDR3 is TGTGCCAGCAGCGTAGGATGGGACAGCACCTACGAGCAGTACTTC. This sequence encodes CASSVGWDSTYEQYF.

This chain links TRBV10-3 with TRBJ2-3; the match to TRBD2 covers 10 bases. The CDR3 sequence is 15 residues long. The V gene end was trimmed by 2 bases and the J gene end by 3 bases; junction bases not matched to a gene: 2. Germline V gene data show CDR1 as ENHRY and CDR2 as SYGVKD. The CDR3 region has the DNA TGTGCCATCAGTGAGCCAGCGGGGGGGACAGATACGCAGTATTTT. It yields the protein CAISEPAGGTDTQYF.

The rearrangement links TRBV4-3 to TRBJ1-5; D gene unclear. Trimming took off 0 bases at V and 1 base at J, with 7 bases between the two ends. CDR1 is LGHNA, CDR2 YSLEER, per germline. This CDR3 region has 15 residues. DNA for the CDR3: TGCGCCAGCAGCCAAGATGGGTGGAGCAATCAGCCCCAGCATTTT. Amino acids: CASSQDGWSNQPQHF.

V and J are TRBV7-2 and TRBJ2-7, with D possibly being TRBD2 (6 bases). The CDR3 loop spans 15 amino acids. Between the trimmed V and J ends, which lost 3 bases and 2 bases, there was a span of 14 bases. Germline CDR1 and CDR2: SGHTA and FQGNSA. The CDR3 DNA follows: TGTGCCAGCAGCTTCGGTCCGGGAGAGCCCTACGAGCAGTACTTC. This gives the protein CASSFGPGEPYEQYF. Full variable domain (remainder filled in from reference TRBV7-2 and TRBJ2-7): GAGVSQSPSNKVTEKGKDVELRCDPISGHTALYWYRQSLGQGLEFLIYFQGNSAPDKSGLPSDRFSAERTGGSVSTLTIQRTQQEDSAVYLCASSFGPGEPYEQYFGPGTRLTVT.

V and J are TRBV13 and TRBJ1-1, with a tentative D call TRBD1 (5 bases). The germline V and J ends were trimmed by 0 bases and 4 bases, with 9 bases remaining between them. The CDR3 spans 14 residues. Per germline, CDR1 PRHDT and CDR2 FYEKMQ (reference sequence). The CDR3 spells CASSLGIGGTEAFF. CDR3 DNA: TGTGCCAGCAGCTTAGGTATCGGGGGCACTGAAGCTTTCTTT. The full variable domain, rest sourced from reference TRBV13 and TRBJ1-1, is AAGVIQSPRHLIKEKRETATLKCYPIPRHDTVYWYQQGPGQDPQFLISFYEKMQSDKGSIPDRFSAQQFSDYHSELNMSSLELGDSALYFCASSLGIGGTEAFFGQGTRLTVV.

V gene TRBV6-5 combines with J gene TRBJ2-5; 8 bases fit TRBD1. Germline CDR1 is MNHEY and CDR2 is SVGAGI. The CDR3 consists of 13 residues. Trimming at V came to 7 bases and at J to 6 bases, leaving 7 bases not matched to a gene. The CDR3 nucleotides read TGTGCCAGCATTTCCCGGGACAGGCAGACCCAGTACTTC. This translates into CASISRDRQTQYF.

The chain combines TRBV6-4 with TRBJ2-3; 11 bases map to TRBD2. Germline-derived CDR1 and CDR2 are MRHNA and SNTAGT. J gave up 4 bases and V 3 bases, and 0 bases lay outside the gene matches. The CDR3 spans 14 residues. The CDR3 reads CASSELAGADTQYF. The DNA of the CDR3 is TGTGCCAGCAGTGAACTAGCGGGAGCAGATACGCAGTATTTT.

The chain links TRBV5-1 to TRBJ1-4; the D gene is possibly TRBD1 (5 bases). The V gene lost 7 bases and the J gene lost 4 bases, with 17 bases spanning the gap. The CDR3 sequence is 15 residues long. CDR1 is SGHRS and CDR2 is YFSETQ in the germline V gene. The CDR3 spells CASGKAGTHNEKLFF. DNA of the CDR3: TGCGCCAGCGGCAAGGCAGGGACCCATAATGAAAAACTGTTTTTT.

The chain uses TRBV5-1 and TRBJ1-2; the D gene is possibly TRBD1 (5 bases). The CDR3 covers 15 residues. The V end lost 1 base, the J end lost 3 bases, and 13 bases lay between the germline ends. Germline CDR1 and CDR2: SGHRS and YFSETQ. The chain's CDR3 is CASSLTQGGYYGYTF. In DNA form, the CDR3 reads TGCGCCAGCAGCTTGACGCAGGGCGGCTACTATGGCTACACCTTC.

J is TRBJ1-5 and V is TRBV19; D is ambiguous. Trimming shortened V by 5 bases and J by 1 base, and 3 bases separated the two germline ends. Germline V gene lookup returns CDR1 LNHDA and CDR2 SQIVND (reference sequence). CDR3 length: 12 amino acids. CDR3 coding DNA: TGTGCCAGTAGTCTAAGCAATCAGCCCCAGCATTTT. Amino acid sequence: CASSLSNQPQHF.

This clone was seen a few times. This sequence joins TRBV5-1 and TRBJ1-2, with 7 nucleotides matching TRBD1. CDR1 is SGHRS, CDR2 YFSETQ, per germline. This CDR3 has 17 amino acids. Losses at the gene ends were 4 bases for V and 4 bases for J; bases not matched to a gene: 16. CDR3 nucleotides: TGCGCCAGCAGCCTACCCTCGCCGGACAGGCAATTCTATGGCTACACCTTC. The encoded protein is CASSLPSPDRQFYGYTF.

This rearrangement joins TRBV30 to TRBJ2-7; 10 nucleotides agree with TRBD1. Trimming removed 0 bases from V and 3 bases from J; junction bases left unmatched: 5. There are 15 residues in the CDR3. Germline CDR1 reads GTSNPN; CDR2 reads SVGIG (reference sequence). The CDR3 spells CAWSVGTGAFYEQYF. The CDR3 nucleotides are TGTGCCTGGAGTGTGGGGACAGGGGCCTTCTACGAGCAGTACTTC. Combining the CDR3 with reference TRBV30 and TRBJ2-7 gives the whole variable domain SQTIHQWPATLVQPVGSPLSLECTVEGTSNPNLYWYRQAAGRGLQLLFYSVGIGQISSEVPQNLSASRPQDRQFILSSKKLLLSDSGFYLCAWSVGTGAFYEQYFGPGTRLTVT.

The chain recombines TRBV11-2 with TRBJ1-4; TRBD1 agrees at 12 bases. The trim removed 4 bases at V and 8 bases at J, leaving 11 bases unmatched. The CDR3 spans 17 residues. The germline V gene has CDR1 SGHAT and CDR2 FQNNGV. The CDR3, as DNA: TGTGCCAGCAGCTCCCGGGACAGGGGGCTCGTCGGGGAAAAACTGTTTTTT. Translating it yields CASSSRDRGLVGEKLFF.

The chain uses TRBV11-2 and TRBJ1-2; unclear D gene. Germline values: CDR1 SGHAT, CDR2 FQNNGV. This CDR3 region has 13 residues. The V end was cut by 9 bases, the J end by 2 bases, with 13 bases between. The CDR3 reads CASRVDGNYGYTF. As DNA, the CDR3 is TGTGCCAGTCGCGTGGACGGAAACTATGGCTACACCTTC.

The J gene is TRBJ2-7, the V gene TRBV30; 9 positions match TRBD1. V dropped 2 bases and J dropped 3; count of bases not matched to a gene: 11. This CDR3 spans 16 amino acids. The V gene's germline CDR1 is GTSNPN and CDR2 SVGIG (reference sequence). The CDR3 sequence is CAWSPGVGTGFYEQYF. CDR3 coding DNA: TGTGCCTGGAGTCCCGGGGTAGGGACAGGGTTCTACGAGCAGTACTTC. Complete variable domain (other parts from reference TRBV30 and TRBJ2-7): SQTIHQWPATLVQPVGSPLSLECTVEGTSNPNLYWYRQAAGRGLQLLFYSVGIGQISSEVPQNLSASRPQDRQFILSSKKLLLSDSGFYLCAWSPGVGTGFYEQYFGPGTRLTVT.

The CDR3 protein is CASSFGSGNTEAFF. The CDR3 coding sequence is TGCGCCAGCAGTTTCGGGAGCGGTAACACTGAAGCTTTCTTT. The J gene is TRBJ1-1, the V gene TRBV5-1; D is unclear. The CDR3 consists of 14 residues. Trimming shortened V by 5 bases and J by 2 bases, and 13 bases separated the two germline ends. Germline CDR1 and CDR2: SGHRS and YFSETQ.

This clone is medium-sized. The V gene is TRBV5-6, the J gene TRBJ2-3; D is uncertain. The CDR3 loop spans 16 amino acids. CDR1 and CDR2 from the germline V gene are SGHDT and YYEEEE. Trimming pared 2 bases from V and 7 bases from J, leaving 20 bases between. CDR3 coding DNA: TGTGCCAGCAGCTTCGGGTTGAGACCTACCGATAATACGCAGTATTTT. The encoded protein is CASSFGLRPTDNTQYF.

This chain connects TRBV5-1 to TRBJ2-5; no clear D. Germline V CDR1 and CDR2: SGHRS, YFSETQ. V was shortened by 0 bases and J by 5 bases, with 14 bases between the two germline ends. CDR3 size: 15 residues. CDR3 sequence: CASSLGRSNWETQYF. CDR3 DNA sequence: TGCGCCAGCAGCTTGGGGCGGTCCAACTGGGAGACCCAGTACTTC.

CDR3 sequence: CASQKGGYNEQFF. In DNA, the CDR3 is TGTGCCAGCCAAAAGGGGGGCTACAATGAGCAGTTCTTC. V is TRBV25-1 and J is TRBJ2-1; D possibly uses TRBD1 or TRBD2 (6 bases each). Per germline, CDR1 MGHDK and CDR2 SYGVNS. V was pared by 8 bases and J by 3 bases, with 11 bases between. The CDR3 consists of 13 residues.

This chain uses TRBV30 with TRBJ1-2; TRBD1 matches 12 bases. Germline V lookup: CDR1 GTSNPN, CDR2 SVGIG (reference sequence). This CDR3 contains 16 residues. V lost 0 bases and J lost 7; bases outside the gene matches: 9. DNA of the CDR3: TGTGCCTGGAGTGTCACAGGGACAGGGGGCGCGGGTGGCTACACCTTC. Its protein product is CAWSVTGTGGAGGYTF.

This sequence joins TRBV9 and TRBJ1-1, with D possibly matching TRBD1 (6 bases). The CDR3 has 12 residues. V shed 3 bases and J shed 4 bases, with 7 bases lying between them. The germline V gene encodes CDR1 SGDLS and CDR2 YYNGEE. DNA of the CDR3: TGTGCCAGCAGCGCACAGGGCACTGAAGCTTTCTTT. It yields the protein CASSAQGTEAFF.

The chain recombines TRBV19 with TRBJ1-1; 11 bases line up with TRBD1. Germline V gene data show CDR1 as LNHDA and CDR2 as SQIVND (reference sequence). Losses at the gene ends were 3 bases for V and 8 bases for J; bases not matched to a gene: 5. This CDR3 has 14 residues. The CDR3: CASSMGGQGAEAFF. CDR3 nucleotide sequence: TGTGCCAGTAGTATGGGCGGACAGGGGGCGGAAGCTTTCTTT. Full variable domain (remainder filled in from reference TRBV19 and TRBJ1-1): DGGITQSPKYLFRKEGQNVTLSCEQNLNHDAMYWYRQDPGQGLRLIYYSQIVNDFQKGDIAEGYSVSREKKESFPLTVTSAQKNPTAFYLCASSMGGQGAEAFFGQGTRLTVV.

The chain uses TRBV10-3 and TRBJ2-7; 9 bases are shared with TRBD1. The CDR3 runs 13 residues. Unmatched junction bases numbered 8, after V lost 8 bases and J lost 6 bases. The germline gives CDR1 ENHRY, CDR2 SYGVKD. The CDR3 DNA follows: TGTGCCATCTTCAAGGGACAGGGAAGCGAGCAGTACTTC. Amino acid sequence: CAIFKGQGSEQYF.

The CDR3 loop is CASSLTYMNTEAFF. CDR3 sequence (DNA): TGTGCCAGCAGCCTAACCTATATGAACACTGAAGCTTTCTTT. The V gene is TRBV7-2, the J gene TRBJ1-1; the D is unclear. Germline CDR1 and CDR2: SGHTA and FQGNSA. Trimming pared 5 bases from V and 0 bases from J, leaving 10 bases between. The CDR3 contains 14 residues.

The V call is TRBV6-1, the J call TRBJ2-3; 11 positions agree with TRBD2. Unmatched junction bases numbered 4, after V lost 2 bases and J lost 3 bases. CDR1 MNHNS and CDR2 SASEGT come from the germline V gene. This CDR3 is built from 16 residues. CDR3 coding DNA: TGTGCCAGCAGTGAACCCCTAGCGGGGGGTACAGATACGCAGTATTTT. It is translated as CASSEPLAGGTDTQYF.

This clone was found a few times. V usage is TRBV19 and J usage is TRBJ1-1; 10 bases map to TRBD1. Germline V gene sequence: CDR1 LNHDA, CDR2 SQIVND (reference sequence). With 5 bases clipped from V and 1 base from J, the junction kept 10 bases outside the gene matches. There are 17 residues in the CDR3. The CDR3 region has the DNA TGTGCCAGTAGTCCGGAGGACAGGGGGGAATGGAACACTGAAGCTTTCTTT. Its protein is CASSPEDRGEWNTEAFF.